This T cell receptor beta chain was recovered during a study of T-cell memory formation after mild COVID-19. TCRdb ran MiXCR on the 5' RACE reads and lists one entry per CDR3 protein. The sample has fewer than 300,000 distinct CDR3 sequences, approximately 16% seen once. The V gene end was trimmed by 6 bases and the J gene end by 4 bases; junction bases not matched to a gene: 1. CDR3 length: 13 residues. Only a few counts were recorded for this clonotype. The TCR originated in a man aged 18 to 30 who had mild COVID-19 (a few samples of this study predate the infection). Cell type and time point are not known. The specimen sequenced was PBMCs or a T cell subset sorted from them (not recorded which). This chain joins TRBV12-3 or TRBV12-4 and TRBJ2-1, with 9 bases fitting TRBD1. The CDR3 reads CASSGTGYNEQFF. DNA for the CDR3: TGTGCCAGCAGCGGGACAGGGTACAATGAGCAGTTCTTC.